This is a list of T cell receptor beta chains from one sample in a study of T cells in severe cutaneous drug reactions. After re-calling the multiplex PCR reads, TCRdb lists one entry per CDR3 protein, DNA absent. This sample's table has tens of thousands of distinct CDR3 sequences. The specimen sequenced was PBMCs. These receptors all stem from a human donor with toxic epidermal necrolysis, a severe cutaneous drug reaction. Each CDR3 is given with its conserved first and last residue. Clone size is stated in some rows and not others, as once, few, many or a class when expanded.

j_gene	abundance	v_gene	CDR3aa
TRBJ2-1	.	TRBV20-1	CSATLGFDPYNEQFF
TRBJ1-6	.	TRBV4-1	CASSPPKLGATNSPLHF
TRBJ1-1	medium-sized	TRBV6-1	CASSEAGGAVGAFF
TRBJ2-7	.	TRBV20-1	CSAHSPLLGREQYF
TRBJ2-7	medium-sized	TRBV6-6	CASSYRGTDSYEQYF
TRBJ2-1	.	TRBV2	CASSEAGRREGDNEQFF
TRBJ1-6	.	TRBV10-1	CATADSYNSPLHF
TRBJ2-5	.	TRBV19	CASGGQETQYF
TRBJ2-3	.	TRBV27	CASGTGGINTQYF
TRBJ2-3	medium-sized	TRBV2	CASPGLAGATDTQYF
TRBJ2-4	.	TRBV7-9	CASSPQTGVDIQYF
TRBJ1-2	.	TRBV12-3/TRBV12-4	CATNRDYGYTF